The rows below give T cell receptor beta chains drawn from one sample of a study of T cells after yellow fever vaccination. A single record per CDR3 protein comes from TCRdb applying MiXCR to the 5' RACE reads. This table has 500,000 to 650,000 distinct CDR3 sequences, 17% appearing once. The specimen was PBMCs, collected about 5 days after the first yellow fever vaccination. The source is a man aged 18 to 30 who received the YFV17D yellow fever vaccine. Both conserved end residues are part of each CDR3. The D gene is left open where the match is weak. Size is omitted from some rows. Given values are once, few, many or a class for expanded clones.

d_call: -
clone_size: few
v_call: TRBV11-2
j_call: TRBJ2-5
cdr3_aa: CASSPSAGKETQYF
cdr3_nt: TGTGCCAGCAGCCCTTCCGCGGGGAAAGAGACCCAGTACTTC

d_call: TRBD2
clone_size: -
v_call: TRBV10-3
j_call: TRBJ2-5
cdr3_aa: CAISESNLAGDPLYF
cdr3_nt: TGTGCCATCAGTGAGTCGAATCTAGCGGGGGACCCGTTGTACTTC

d_call: -
clone_size: once
v_call: TRBV20-1
j_call: TRBJ2-7
cdr3_aa: CSARSGESYEQYF
cdr3_nt: TGCAGTGCTAGATCCGGCGAATCCTACGAGCAGTACTTC

d_call: -
clone_size: few
v_call: TRBV11-2
j_call: TRBJ2-3
cdr3_aa: CASSLDRGGGEDTQYF
cdr3_nt: TGTGCCAGCAGCTTAGATAGAGGGGGGGGCGAAGATACGCAGTATTTT

d_call: -
clone_size: few
v_call: TRBV5-4
j_call: TRBJ2-7
cdr3_aa: CASSLADEGGEQYF
cdr3_nt: TGTGCCAGCAGCTTGGCCGACGAGGGCGGCGAGCAGTACTTC

d_call: -
clone_size: -
v_call: TRBV15
j_call: TRBJ2-5
cdr3_aa: CATRGFVDSQETQYF
cdr3_nt: TGTGCCACCAGGGGCTTCGTTGACTCCCAAGAGACCCAGTACTTC

d_call: -
clone_size: -
v_call: TRBV7-9
j_call: TRBJ2-3
cdr3_aa: CASSLDQGSQYF
cdr3_nt: TGTGCCAGCAGCTTAGACCAGGGGTCGCAGTATTTT

d_call: -
clone_size: -
v_call: TRBV12-3/TRBV12-4
j_call: TRBJ2-2
cdr3_aa: CATSGGNTGELFF
cdr3_nt: TGTGCCACCTCTGGGGGGAACACCGGGGAGCTGTTTTTT

d_call: -
clone_size: few
v_call: TRBV7-2
j_call: TRBJ1-6
cdr3_aa: CASSLAPWAPLHF
cdr3_nt: TGTGCCAGCAGCTTAGCGCCCTGGGCACCCCTCCACTTT

d_call: TRBD1
clone_size: few
v_call: TRBV5-4
j_call: TRBJ2-5
cdr3_aa: CASSPQTGVRETQYF
cdr3_nt: TGTGCCAGCAGCCCGCAGACAGGGGTGAGGGAGACCCAGTACTTC

d_call: -
clone_size: few
v_call: TRBV29-1
j_call: TRBJ2-3
cdr3_aa: CSVQVGTDTQYF
cdr3_nt: TGCAGCGTCCAGGTGGGCACAGATACGCAGTATTTT

d_call: -
clone_size: few
v_call: TRBV7-2
j_call: TRBJ2-1
cdr3_aa: CASSLAPPGTSYNEQFF
cdr3_nt: TGTGCCAGCAGCTTAGCGCCCCCGGGGACCTCCTACAATGAGCAGTTCTTC

d_call: -
clone_size: few
v_call: TRBV24-1
j_call: TRBJ2-7
cdr3_aa: CATIQLETGLLPYEQYF
cdr3_nt: TGTGCCACCATCCAGTTGGAGACAGGTCTTTTACCCTACGAGCAGTACTTC

d_call: TRBD2
clone_size: few
v_call: TRBV7-3
j_call: TRBJ2-5
cdr3_aa: CASSQNSGGQETQYF
cdr3_nt: TGTGCCAGCAGCCAAAATAGCGGGGGCCAAGAGACCCAGTACTTC

d_call: -
clone_size: -
v_call: TRBV27
j_call: TRBJ2-5
cdr3_aa: CARVQETQYF
cdr3_nt: TGTGCCAGAGTACAAGAGACCCAGTACTTC

d_call: -
clone_size: few
v_call: TRBV5-1
j_call: TRBJ2-4
cdr3_aa: CASSLGWEAKNIQYF
cdr3_nt: TGCGCCAGCAGCTTGGGTTGGGAAGCCAAAAACATTCAGTACTTC

d_call: -
clone_size: many
v_call: TRBV12-3/TRBV12-4
j_call: TRBJ1-3
cdr3_aa: CASSLGSGSGNTIYF
cdr3_nt: TGTGCCAGCAGTTTAGGTTCAGGCTCTGGAAACACCATATATTTT

d_call: -
clone_size: -
v_call: TRBV10-3
j_call: TRBJ1-5
cdr3_aa: CAISENGGTNQPQHF
cdr3_nt: TGTGCCATCAGTGAGAACGGGGGGACGAATCAGCCCCAGCATTTT

d_call: -
clone_size: -
v_call: TRBV12-3/TRBV12-4
j_call: TRBJ1-5
cdr3_aa: CASSSPGGSNQPQHF
cdr3_nt: TGTGCCAGCAGTTCTCCTGGGGGAAGCAATCAGCCCCAGCATTTT

d_call: -
clone_size: few
v_call: TRBV5-6
j_call: TRBJ2-3
cdr3_aa: CASSPTPGGFSTDTQYF
cdr3_nt: TGTGCCAGCAGCCCCACGCCGGGGGGCTTTAGCACAGATACGCAGTATTTT

d_call: -
clone_size: -
v_call: TRBV20-1
j_call: TRBJ2-7
cdr3_aa: CSAEGLSSYEQYF
cdr3_nt: TGCAGTGCAGAGGGGCTAAGCTCCTACGAGCAGTACTTC

d_call: TRBD1
clone_size: -
v_call: TRBV5-1
j_call: TRBJ1-1
cdr3_aa: CASSFGDRPNTEAFF
cdr3_nt: TGCGCCAGCAGCTTTGGGGACAGGCCGAACACTGAAGCTTTCTTT

d_call: TRBD1
clone_size: -
v_call: TRBV27
j_call: TRBJ1-2
cdr3_aa: CASGRGTGGVYGYTF
cdr3_nt: TGTGCCAGCGGTCGAGGGACAGGGGGCGTTTATGGCTACACCTTC

d_call: TRBD1
clone_size: -
v_call: TRBV6-1
j_call: TRBJ1-2
cdr3_aa: CASRQTGSNYGYTF
cdr3_nt: TGTGCCAGCAGACAGACAGGGAGCAACTATGGCTACACCTTC

d_call: -
clone_size: -
v_call: TRBV20-1
j_call: TRBJ1-2
cdr3_aa: CSARVVVHGYTF
cdr3_nt: TGCAGTGCTAGAGTTGTGGTGCATGGCTACACCTTC

d_call: -
clone_size: -
v_call: TRBV7-9
j_call: TRBJ2-7
cdr3_aa: CASRTAGQNLYEQYF
cdr3_nt: TGTGCCAGCAGAACCGCGGGGCAGAACCTCTACGAGCAGTACTTC

d_call: -
clone_size: few
v_call: TRBV19
j_call: TRBJ2-1
cdr3_aa: CAVGNEQFF
cdr3_nt: TGTGCCGTAGGCAATGAGCAGTTCTTC

d_call: -
clone_size: few
v_call: TRBV20-1
j_call: TRBJ2-5
cdr3_aa: CSARVPSLWETQYF
cdr3_nt: TGCAGTGCTAGAGTCCCTAGCCTATGGGAGACCCAGTACTTC

d_call: TRBD1
clone_size: few
v_call: TRBV4-3
j_call: TRBJ2-7
cdr3_aa: CASSRGQGMYEQYF
cdr3_nt: TGCGCCAGCAGCCGAGGACAGGGAATGTACGAGCAGTACTTC

d_call: TRBD1
clone_size: -
v_call: TRBV11-2
j_call: TRBJ2-7
cdr3_aa: CASSLGRDRIPYEQYF
cdr3_nt: TGTGCCAGCAGCTTGGGAAGGGACAGGATCCCCTACGAGCAGTACTTC

d_call: -
clone_size: -
v_call: TRBV12-5
j_call: TRBJ2-5
cdr3_aa: CASGLVVETQYF
cdr3_nt: TGTGCTAGTGGTTTGGTAGTAGAGACCCAGTACTTC

d_call: -
clone_size: -
v_call: TRBV20-1
j_call: TRBJ2-7
cdr3_aa: CSAYAGAYEQYF
cdr3_nt: TGCAGTGCCTATGCAGGGGCCTACGAGCAGTACTTC

d_call: -
clone_size: -
v_call: TRBV7-8
j_call: TRBJ2-1
cdr3_aa: CASSLAGPRGHEQFF
cdr3_nt: TGTGCCAGCAGCTTAGCTGGCCCTCGGGGCCATGAGCAGTTCTTC

d_call: TRBD2
clone_size: few
v_call: TRBV9
j_call: TRBJ2-4
cdr3_aa: CASSVGGLFENIQYF
cdr3_nt: TGTGCCAGCAGCGTAGGGGGACTATTTGAAAACATTCAGTACTTC

d_call: -
clone_size: few
v_call: TRBV9
j_call: TRBJ2-7
cdr3_aa: CASATGTASGEQYF
cdr3_nt: TGTGCCAGCGCTACCGGGACCGCCTCGGGCGAGCAGTACTTC

d_call: -
clone_size: -
v_call: TRBV2
j_call: TRBJ2-5
cdr3_aa: CAVTSGTQETQYF
cdr3_nt: TGTGCCGTGACTTCCGGGACCCAAGAGACCCAGTACTTC

d_call: -
clone_size: few
v_call: TRBV6-2/TRBV6-3
j_call: TRBJ2-1
cdr3_aa: CASSYSQALDEQFF
cdr3_nt: TGTGCCAGCAGTTACTCTCAGGCTCTGGATGAGCAGTTCTTC

d_call: TRBD2
clone_size: few
v_call: TRBV2
j_call: TRBJ2-3
cdr3_aa: CASTQAGGMDTQYF
cdr3_nt: TGTGCCAGCACACAAGCGGGGGGGATGGATACGCAGTATTTT

d_call: -
clone_size: -
v_call: TRBV7-9
j_call: TRBJ2-1
cdr3_aa: CASRPLGDLNEQFF
cdr3_nt: TGTGCCAGCCGTCCCTTGGGTGACCTCAATGAGCAGTTCTTC

d_call: TRBD1
clone_size: -
v_call: TRBV6-5
j_call: TRBJ2-1
cdr3_aa: CASSYDRAYNEQFF
cdr3_nt: TGTGCCAGCAGCTATGACAGGGCCTACAATGAGCAGTTCTTC

d_call: -
clone_size: -
v_call: TRBV10-2
j_call: TRBJ1-3
cdr3_aa: CASRGNSGHTIYF
cdr3_nt: TGCGCCAGCAGAGGTAACTCTGGACACACCATATATTTT

d_call: TRBD2
clone_size: few
v_call: TRBV27
j_call: TRBJ2-3
cdr3_aa: CASSLFQRGGTDTQYF
cdr3_nt: TGTGCCAGCAGTTTATTCCAGCGGGGGGGCACAGATACGCAGTATTTT

d_call: TRBD1
clone_size: -
v_call: TRBV6-5
j_call: TRBJ1-1
cdr3_aa: CASSYGPGTGRNTEAFF
cdr3_nt: TGTGCCAGCAGTTACGGACCCGGGACAGGGAGGAACACTGAAGCTTTCTTT

d_call: TRBD2
clone_size: -
v_call: TRBV10-3
j_call: TRBJ2-7
cdr3_aa: CAISESRWRGSGDEQYF
cdr3_nt: TGTGCCATCAGTGAGTCGAGGTGGCGGGGGTCGGGGGACGAGCAGTACTTC

d_call: -
clone_size: -
v_call: TRBV7-8
j_call: TRBJ2-3
cdr3_aa: CASSQRRPGAATDTQYF
cdr3_nt: TGTGCCAGCAGCCAGAGACGTCCGGGGGCAGCCACAGATACGCAGTATTTT